The clone carrying this T cell receptor beta chain turned up a few times. Its antigen is unknown. Then a second PCR, running about 6 to 11 cycles, was carried out with a sample-barcoded 5' primer and a J-beta primer mix. Tagging of each cDNA molecule was performed by a template-switch adaptor with 12 random nucleotides. TCRdb re-derived calls from the 5' RACE reads in MiXCR, one entry per CDR3 protein. The sample holds around 870,000 distinct CDR3 sequences, around 30% seen once. This specimen comes from a study of blood T cells in healthy people across ages. Study-wide findings and caveats: CMV status of donors was unknown, possibly confounding expanded clonotype changes.

V lost 3 bases and J lost 2; bases outside the gene matches: 3. Germline V gives CDR1 WSHSY, CDR2 SAAADI. CDR3 length equals 14 residues. The clonotype comes from a woman older than 75 in good health. Sequenced material: blood. This rearrangement joins TRBV10-2 to TRBJ1-2, with 7 bases fitting TRBD1. The CDR3 region has the DNA TGCGCCAGCAGTGATGGGGGACAGAACTATGGCTACACCTTC. Translated: CASSDGGQNYGYTF.